Below, one T cell receptor beta chain is given with its context. In Seattle, patients joined the study during active infection and were tracked longitudinally. In germline, CDR1 is SEHNR, CDR2 FQNEAQ (reference sequence). V was clipped by 0 bases and J by 1 base, with 5 bases between them. The CDR3 is 14 residues long. In the original analysis: Quantification of nucleated cells was approximated via reference gene primer amplification. Repertoires were generated with immunoSEQ multiplex PCR, while TCRdb's copy carries only in-frame clones and drops some. D and trimming come from the DNA, and the V and J calls and clone size come from that table. The data hold under 95,000 clones, with 80% to 95% observed a single time. This record comes from a study of blood T cell repertoires in COVID-19.

The chain uses TRBV7-9 and TRBJ2-3; D is ambiguous. This sequence originates from a man aged 45 to 65 with COVID-19, enrolled during active disease. Input material: peripheral blood. CDR3 coding DNA: TGTGCCAGCAGCTTAGCCGGTGGCACAGATACGCAGTATTTT. Its translation is CASSLAGGTDTQYF.